The next 5 T cell receptor beta chains were all read from a single sample in a study of CXCR3-negative and CXCR3-positive naive CD8 T cells. Findings and caveats of the study: In CXCR3-positive naive cells, the TRB CDR3s were more hydrophobic than in CXCR3-negative naive cells.

With UMI labels, 5' RACE was used to prepare the TRB cDNA libraries. One entry per CDR3 protein, without DNA, is what TCRdb gives after re-calling the 5' RACE reads. The repertoire table contains more than 100,000 distinct CDR3 sequences. Their antigens remain unidentified. Sequencing was done on a sample of naive CXCR3+ CD8+ T cells from blood. As to subset: CD45RO-CCR7+CD27+CD95- naive CD8+ T cells expressing CXCR3 (TNR3+). The source of these receptors is a human donor in good health. Some clones in this sample may be carry-over from other donors' samples.

The chain carries TRBV29-1 and TRBJ2-3; no DNA is available, so the TRBD2 call from TCRdb remains unchecked. The CDR3 sequence is 15 residues long. Germline-derived CDR1 and CDR2 are SQVTM and ANQGSEA. The CDR3 loop is CSVPGISGSTDTQYF.

J is TRBJ2-1 and V is TRBV4-3; TCRdb gives TRBD2 as the D gene, but with no DNA this cannot be confirmed. The germline CDR1 and CDR2 sequences are LGHNA and YSLEER. There are 16 residues in the CDR3. The CDR3 is CASSQERESSYNEQFF.

V and J are TRBV7-7 and TRBJ2-5; the D call of TRBD1 rests on TCRdb alone, since no DNA is present to check it. This CDR3 contains 14 residues. The germline V gene has CDR1 SSHAT and CDR2 FNYEAQ (reference sequence). This chain's CDR3 is CASSPVQGHETQYF.

The rearrangement links TRBV24-1 to TRBJ2-7; absent DNA, TCRdb's TRBD1 call cannot be checked. CDR1 is KGHDR, CDR2 SFDVKD, per germline. The CDR3 runs 14 residues. The CDR3: CATSDAGQVNEQYF.

This chain links TRBV10-1 with TRBJ2-7; without DNA, the TCRdb call of TRBD1 cannot be checked. Germline V gene lookup returns CDR1 WNHNN and CDR2 SYGVQD (reference sequence). This CDR3 spans 13 amino acids. This chain's CDR3 is CASSPHRELEQYF.